These 20 T cell receptor beta chains originate from one sample sequenced in a study of shared clonotypes between healthy human individuals. CD8 cells classed as naive were CD45RO-negative and positively selected for CCR7, excluding terminally differentiated effector memory CD45RA+ cells. Repertoires were generated with immunoSEQ multiplex PCR, while TCRdb's copy carries only in-frame clones and drops some. The sample consists of about 1.9 million clones, just over 90% of them appearing once. The sample taken for sequencing was naive CD8+ T cells from PBMCs. These receptors all come from a man younger than 35 in good health. Some clones in this sample may be carry-over from other donors' samples.

This clone has just one count. The chain joins TRBV27 to TRBJ1-2; 9 bases map to TRBD1. Losses at the gene ends were 5 bases for V and 8 bases for J; bases not matched to a gene: 12. The CDR3 covers 15 residues. Per the germline V gene, CDR1 is MNHEY and CDR2 is SMNVEV (reference sequence). The DNA of the CDR3 is TGTGCCAGCAGTCCGGGACAGGGAATTTGGCAGGGCTACACCTTC. Its protein product is CASSPGQGIWQGYTF.

This chain links TRBV9 with TRBJ1-5, with D perhaps matching TRBD1 (6 bases). V was cut by 3 bases and J by 7 bases, with 11 bases left in between. The CDR3 loop spans 13 amino acids. Germline lookup yields CDR1 SGDLS and CDR2 YYNGEE. The CDR3 loop is CASSDRTDQPQHF. CDR3 DNA: TGTGCCAGCAGCGACCGGACAGACCAGCCCCAGCATTTT.

The V gene is TRBV27, the J gene TRBJ1-5; D uncertain. V was clipped by 8 bases and J by 0 bases, with 11 bases between them. The CDR3 length is 14 residues. Germline lookup yields CDR1 MNHEY and CDR2 SMNVEV (reference sequence). The CDR3 DNA sequence: TGTGCCAGCTCCAACTTGTATAGCAATCAGCCCCAGCATTTT. Protein: CASSNLYSNQPQHF.

This clone showed up just a few times. The chain uses TRBV19 and TRBJ2-2; D gene ambiguous. The CDR3 contains 14 residues. Trimming cost V 4 bases and J 2 bases, with 8 bases left between them. Germline V lookup: CDR1 LNHDA, CDR2 SQIVND (reference sequence). In DNA, the CDR3 is TGTGCCAGTAGTAAAGGGTCCAACACCGGGGAGCTGTTTTTT. Translated, it gives CASSKGSNTGELFF. Combining the CDR3 with reference TRBV19 and TRBJ2-2 gives the whole variable domain DGGITQSPKYLFRKEGQNVTLSCEQNLNHDAMYWYRQDPGQGLRLIYYSQIVNDFQKGDIAEGYSVSREKKESFPLTVTSAQKNPTAFYLCASSKGSNTGELFFGEGSRLTVL.

This chain links TRBV27 with TRBJ2-2, with TRBD2 matching 14 bases. CDR3 length: 17 residues. V shed 5 bases, J shed 6 bases, and the junction held 8 bases outside the gene matches. Germline V gives CDR1 MNHEY, CDR2 SMNVEV (reference sequence). The CDR3 coding sequence is TGTGCCAGCAGTCCGGGACTAGCGGGAGTAATCCCCGGGGAGCTGTTTTTT. This encodes CASSPGLAGVIPGELFF.

The chain recombines TRBV6-5 with TRBJ2-7; TRBD1 aligns across 8 bases. The V segment lost 7 bases and the J segment 2 bases; nucleotides outside the gene matches: 7. The CDR3 contains 14 residues. Germline CDR1 reads MNHEY; CDR2 reads SVGAGI. This chain's CDR3 is CASNGRGPPYEQYF. The CDR3 bases are TGTGCCAGCAATGGCAGGGGGCCTCCCTACGAGCAGTACTTC.

The gene calls are TRBV7-2 and TRBJ2-7; D may be TRBD2 (6 bases). V was clipped by 2 bases and J by 6 bases, with 11 bases between them. Germline V lookup: CDR1 SGHTA, CDR2 FQGNSA. The CDR3 has 13 amino acids. This CDR3 is CASSLWRETEQYF. The DNA for the CDR3 is TGTGCCAGCAGCTTATGGCGGGAAACCGAGCAGTACTTC.

The CDR3 reads CASSLGLAVYTGELFF. The CDR3 nucleotides are TGTGCCAGCAGCTTAGGTCTAGCGGTTTACACCGGGGAGCTGTTTTTT. This chain links TRBV11-2 with TRBJ2-2, with 7 bases identical to TRBD2. V trimming: 1 base; J trimming: 3 bases; junction bases outside the gene matches: 5. The germline V gene has CDR1 SGHAT and CDR2 FQNNGV. This CDR3 comprises 16 residues.

The CDR3 spells CASSDPRQLRGYTF. The DNA of the CDR3 is TGTGCCAGCAGTGATCCCCGACAATTGAGGGGCTACACCTTC. V usage is TRBV2 and J usage is TRBJ1-2, with D unclear. Germline-derived CDR1 and CDR2 are SNHLY and FYNNEI. The CDR3 is 14 amino acids. Trimming shortened V by 3 bases and J by 8 bases, and 16 bases separated the two germline ends.

V is TRBV6-5 and J is TRBJ2-7; unclear D gene. This CDR3 is 13 amino acids long. Germline assignment: CDR1 MNHEY and CDR2 SVGAGI. Trimming took off 8 bases at V and 8 bases at J, with 19 bases between the two ends. The CDR3 here is CASAPRENEQQYF. In nucleotides, the CDR3 is TGTGCCAGCGCCCCGCGAGAAAACGAGCAGCAGTACTTC.

The V call is TRBV5-1, the J call TRBJ1-4; 7 nucleotides align to TRBD1. The germline V gene encodes CDR1 SGHRS and CDR2 YFSETQ. This CDR3 has 16 residues. Trimming cost V 0 bases and J 7 bases; bases outside gene matches: 9. CDR3 sequence (DNA): TGCGCCAGCAGCTTGGCTACAGGGGACGGGGGTGAAAAACTGTTTTTT. Translated: CASSLATGDGGEKLFF. The whole variable domain, filled in from reference TRBV5-1 and TRBJ1-4, reads KAGVTQTPRYLIKTRGQQVTLSCSPISGHRSVSWYQQTPGQGLQFLFEYFSETQRNKGNFPGRFSGRQFSNSRSEMNVSTLELGDSALYLCASSLATGDGGEKLFFGSGTQLSVL.

The sample holds one count of this clone. The chain joins TRBV6-6 to TRBJ2-3; 15 bases are shared with TRBD2. Trimming at V came to 6 bases and at J to 5 bases, leaving 3 bases not matched to a gene. This CDR3 has 15 residues. Germline values: CDR1 MNHNY, CDR2 SVGAGI (reference sequence). The CDR3 region has the DNA TGTGCCAGCAGCTTGGGACTAGCGGGAGGAGATACGCAGTATTTT. It encodes CASSLGLAGGDTQYF.

The V call is TRBV27, the J call TRBJ2-7, with D unclear. CDR1 and CDR2 (germline): MNHEY, SMNVEV (reference sequence). V was clipped by 1 base and J by 0 bases, with 7 bases between them. This CDR3 contains 14 residues. For the CDR3, the DNA is TGTGCCAGCAGTTTATATGGCTTCTCCTACGAGCAGTACTTC. Its translation: CASSLYGFSYEQYF.

The rearrangement joins TRBV27 to TRBJ2-7; D call uncertain. The CDR3 spans 16 residues. V was shortened by 0 bases and J by 1 base, with 13 bases between the two germline ends. CDR1 is MNHEY and CDR2 is SMNVEV in the germline V gene (reference sequence). The CDR3 reads CASSLSVAAPSYEQYF. CDR3 DNA: TGTGCCAGCAGTTTATCGGTGGCAGCTCCTTCCTACGAGCAGTACTTC.

The count of this clone is one. V gene TRBV28 combines with J gene TRBJ2-1, with TRBD2 matching 7 bases. This CDR3 is built from 15 residues. Germline V CDR1 and CDR2: MDHEN, SYDVKM. The V gene end was trimmed by 4 bases and the J gene end by 8 bases; junction bases not matched to a gene: 11. CDR3 in amino acids: CASSSGETSWDEQFF. In DNA form, the CDR3 reads TGTGCCAGCAGTTCTGGGGAGACTAGCTGGGATGAGCAGTTCTTC.

The chain employs TRBV7-8 and TRBJ2-3; 9 positions match TRBD1. The trim removed 6 bases at V and 2 bases at J, leaving 6 bases unmatched. This CDR3 comprises 15 residues. Germline CDR1 SGHVS, CDR2 FQNEAQ. This CDR3 reads CASRAGTGLTDTQYF. CDR3 coding DNA: TGTGCCAGCAGAGCCGGGACAGGGCTCACAGATACGCAGTATTTT.

The sample holds a few counts of this clone. The chain couples TRBV9 to TRBJ1-3; D might be TRBD1 (6 bases). The germline V gene has CDR1 SGDLS and CDR2 YYNGEE. The CDR3 consists of 15 residues. The V end was cut by 3 bases, the J end by 0 bases, with 10 bases between. The CDR3 spells CASSGTGSSGNTIYF. The CDR3 region has the DNA TGTGCCAGCAGCGGAACAGGGAGCTCTGGAAACACCATATATTTT. Full variable domain (missing parts from reference TRBV9 and TRBJ1-3): DSGVTQTPKHLITATGQRVTLRCSPRSGDLSVYWYQQSLDQGLQFLIQYYNGEERAKGNILERFSAQQFPDLHSELNLSSLELGDSALYFCASSGTGSSGNTIYFGEGSWLTVV.

Concerning this clone: This sample also contains other DNA sequences that code for the same CDR3. The rearrangement links TRBV9 to TRBJ2-7, with D uncertain. The V gene's germline CDR1 is SGDLS and CDR2 YYNGEE. V was trimmed by 0 bases and J by 4 bases, leaving 11 bases between them. CDR3 size: 14 residues. The CDR3 is CASSVGLAAYEQYF. In nucleotides, the CDR3 is TGTGCCAGCAGCGTAGGTCTTGCGGCATACGAGCAGTACTTC.

The gene calls are TRBV7-8 and TRBJ1-5, with TRBD1 matching 9 bases. The J segment lost 5 bases and the V segment lost 2 bases, leaving 4 bases of the junction unmatched. CDR3 length: 15 amino acids. Germline CDR1 and CDR2: SGHVS and FQNEAQ. The CDR3, as DNA: TGTGCCAGCAGCTTACCGGGACAGGGTTATCAGCCCCAGCATTTT. Encoded protein: CASSLPGQGYQPQHF.

The V gene is TRBV7-3, the J gene TRBJ2-5, with TRBD1 identical over 8 bases. The J call may not be correct, given that the DNA end is closer to TRBJ2-7. CDR1 SGHTA and CDR2 FQGTGA come from the germline V gene. This CDR3 has 13 residues. The CDR3 nucleotides are TGTGCCAGCAGCCCACAGGGGGAGTACGAGCAGTACTTC. Its protein product is CASSPQGEYEQYF.